This is a list of T cell receptor beta chains from one sample in a study of T-cell reconstitution after alpha-beta-depleted transplantation in children. TCRdb re-derived calls from the PCR reads in MiXCR, one entry per CDR3 protein. The table includes some 600,000 distinct CDR3 sequences, roughly 15% detected once. The sequencing here drew on PBMCs from the stem cell graft donor, taken from the stem cell graft. The receptor set was obtained from a human donor who donated a stem cell graft to a child with acute myeloid leukemia. Each CDR3 is given with its conserved first and last residue. A D gene is named only where the DNA matches it firmly. The size field is filled for only some rows; it gives once, few, many or a size class.

J gene,V gene,clone size,D gene,CDR3 length,CDR3 protein,CDR3 DNA
TRBJ2-3,TRBV24-1,.,TRBD1,18,CATSDIPTDRGTGDTQYF,TGTGCCACCAGTGATATCCCCACCGACAGGGGGACAGGAGATACGCAGTATTTT
TRBJ1-5,TRBV20-1,many,.,13,CSALSDTNQPQHF,TGCAGTGCTCTCTCCGACACAAATCAGCCCCAGCATTTT
TRBJ2-1,TRBV12-3/TRBV12-4,.,.,13,CASRRDSSNEQFF,TGTGCCAGCAGACGTGACAGTTCCAATGAGCAGTTCTTC
TRBJ2-1,TRBV12-3/TRBV12-4,.,TRBD1,18,CASRGTGWDGGSYNEQFF,TGTGCCAGCAGGGGGACAGGATGGGATGGAGGTTCCTACAATGAGCAGTTCTTC
TRBJ1-1,TRBV11-2,.,.,12,CASSTRQAEAFF,TGTGCCAGCAGCACCAGGCAGGCTGAAGCTTTCTTT
TRBJ2-7,TRBV7-2,few,.,14,CASSLWGDSTQQYF,TGTGCCAGCAGCTTATGGGGGGACAGTACGCAGCAGTACTTC
TRBJ2-1,TRBV7-2,.,.,14,CASSPRDRFNEQFF,TGTGCCAGCAGCCCTAGAGACCGTTTCAATGAGCAGTTCTTC
TRBJ2-5,TRBV20-1,many,.,11,CSALGQETQYF,TGCAGTGCTCTGGGGCAAGAGACCCAGTACTTC
TRBJ2-3,TRBV20-1,many,TRBD2,15,CSARAPGLAVDTQYF,TGCAGTGCTAGAGCCCCGGGACTAGCGGTAGATACGCAGTATTTT
TRBJ2-1,TRBV7-2,many,.,12,CASSFGALEQFF,TGTGCCAGCAGCTTCGGAGCTCTAGAGCAGTTCTTC
TRBJ2-3,TRBV12-3/TRBV12-4,few,TRBD1,15,CASTARQGITDTQYF,TGTGCCAGCACCGCTAGACAGGGAATCACAGATACGCAGTATTTT
TRBJ1-6,TRBV20-1,many,.,14,CSGNYRTEDSPLHF,TGCAGCGGCAACTACAGGACGGAGGATTCACCCCTCCACTTT
TRBJ1-5,TRBV10-3,.,.,14,CAISATGSGQPQHF,TGTGCCATCAGTGCTACAGGGAGCGGCCAGCCCCAGCATTTT
TRBJ1-5,TRBV7-9,few,.,13,CASGQYGDQPQHF,TGTGCCAGCGGCCAGTACGGTGATCAGCCCCAGCATTTT
TRBJ2-5,TRBV4-1,few,.,14,CASSQATRRETQYF,TGCGCCAGCAGCCAAGCGACTAGGAGGGAGACCCAGTACTTC
TRBJ1-6,TRBV12-3/TRBV12-4,many,.,17,CASRRQASSSYNSPLHF,TGTGCCAGCAGAAGACAGGCGTCTAGCTCCTATAATTCACCCCTCCACTTT